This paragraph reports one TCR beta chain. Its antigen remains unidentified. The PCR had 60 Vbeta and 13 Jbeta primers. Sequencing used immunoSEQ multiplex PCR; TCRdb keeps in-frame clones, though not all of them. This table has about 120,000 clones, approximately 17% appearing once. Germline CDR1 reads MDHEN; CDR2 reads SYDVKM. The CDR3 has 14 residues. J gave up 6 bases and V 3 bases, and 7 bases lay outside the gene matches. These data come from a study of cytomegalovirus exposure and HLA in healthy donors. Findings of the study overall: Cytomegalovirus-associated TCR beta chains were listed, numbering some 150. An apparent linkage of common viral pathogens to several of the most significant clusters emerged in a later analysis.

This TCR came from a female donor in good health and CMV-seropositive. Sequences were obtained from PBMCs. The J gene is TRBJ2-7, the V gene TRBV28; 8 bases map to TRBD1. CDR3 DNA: TGTGCCAGCAGTTTCAGGGGGCCGGGTTTCGAGCAGTACTTC. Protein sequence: CASSFRGPGFEQYF.